This TCR beta chain was identified during a study of human T cells and chemical hapten exposure. The CDR3 loop spans 13 amino acids. Trimming took off 3 bases at V and 6 bases at J, with 11 bases between the two ends. Germline loops: CDR1 SQVTM, CDR2 ANQGSEA. TCRdb used MiXCR to reprocess the RACE reads, holding one entry per CDR3 protein. The sample has more than 300,000 distinct CDR3 sequences, around 5.5% seen once; the top ten hold about 2.5%. This clonotype was seen more than once but under ten times. Sample time point: pre-sensitization, week 0. Treatment: therapeutic diphenylcyclopropenone sensitization with weekly scalp DPC.

The sequence was obtained from a woman aged 45-65 years with alopecia areata. Some clones in this sample may be carry-over from other donors' samples. The chain has TRBV29-1 and TRBJ2-2; D perhaps matches TRBD1 (6 bases). The sample was whole blood, taken in connection with sensitization to the hapten diphenylcyclopropenone (DPC). The CDR3 sequence is CSVEITGSGELFF. The CDR3 DNA is TGCAGCGTTGAGATTACAGGGTCCGGGGAGCTGTTTTTT.